A single sample gave rise to the 27 T cell receptor beta chains below, sequenced in a study of T cell repertoires in cytomegalovirus infection. No antigen has been identified for these receptors. MiXCR, applied by TCRdb to the reads, yields one record per CDR3 protein. Found here are tens of thousands of distinct CDR3 sequences, roughly a third of them singletons; the top ten hold around three quarters. The source material was PBMCs, sequenced either directly or after in vitro stimulation (not recorded which). These receptors were taken from a human donor in good health (CMV status not recorded). Some clones in this sample may be carry-over from other donors' samples.

This chain connects TRBV12-5 to TRBJ2-3, with TRBD2 as a possible D gene (7 bases). Germline V gene lookup returns CDR1 LGHNT and CDR2 FRNRAP. This CDR3 comprises 16 residues. Between the trimmed V and J ends, which lost 1 base and 1 base, there was a span of 12 bases. CDR3 bases: TGTGCTAGTGGTTTGGGTCCCGGGGGGCGCACAGATACGCAGTATTTT. Translated, it gives CASGLGPGGRTDTQYF.

This clonotype was detected only a few times. The rearrangement joins TRBV19 to TRBJ2-3; 7 bases match TRBD2. The trim removed 4 bases at V and 6 bases at J, leaving 7 bases unmatched. The CDR3 runs 14 residues. Germline values: CDR1 LNHDA, CDR2 SQIVND (reference sequence). The CDR3 spells CASSTQGGSDTQYF. The CDR3 DNA sequence: TGTGCCAGTAGTACCCAAGGCGGGAGCGATACGCAGTATTTT.

In the case of this clonotype: Just one base apart from a much larger clone, this may be a read error. The final CDR3 position lacks the conserved phenylalanine or tryptophan, pointing to a likely read error. This sequence joins TRBV7-8 and TRBJ2-5; D tentatively fits TRBD1 or TRBD2 (5 bases each). Germline lookup yields CDR1 SGHVS and CDR2 FQNEAQ. The length of the CDR3 is 15 residues. V lost 5 bases to trimming and J lost 2 bases, with 15 bases between them. Here the CDR3 reads CASSPHVGAQETQYI. In DNA, the CDR3 is TGTGCCAGCAGCCCCCATGTCGGGGCGCAAGAGACCCAGTACATC.

The J gene is TRBJ2-7, the V gene TRBV7-2; D may be TRBD2 (6 bases). The CDR3 is 14 amino acids. CDR1 is SGHTA and CDR2 is FQGNSA in the germline V gene. The germline V and J ends were trimmed by 1 base and 2 bases, with 9 bases remaining between them. The CDR3 reads CASSLGGLTYEQYF. Here the CDR3 DNA reads TGTGCCAGCAGCTTAGGGGGACTGACCTACGAGCAGTACTTC.

This clonotype was seen ten or more times. The rearrangement joins TRBV7-9 to TRBJ2-3; a weak D match, TRBD1 (6 bases). CDR3 size: 16 residues. The germline V gene has CDR1 SEHNR and CDR2 FQNEAQ (reference sequence). V was pared by 5 bases and J by 1 base, with 16 bases between. The CDR3 sequence: CASSRPPWTGTDTQYF. CDR3 coding DNA: TGTGCCAGCAGCCGCCCGCCTTGGACAGGCACAGATACGCAGTATTTT.

This clonotype was counted between two and nine times. V is TRBV11-2 and J is TRBJ1-1; TRBD1 might be the D (5 bases). This CDR3 has 14 residues. Germline V CDR1 and CDR2: SGHAT, FQNNGV. Trimming left V 1 base short and J 3 bases short, with 9 bases between. This CDR3 is CASSLVRGHTEAFF. The CDR3 nucleotides are TGTGCCAGCAGCTTAGTAAGGGGACACACTGAAGCTTTCTTT.

This rearrangement joins TRBV7-6 to TRBJ2-7, with D tentatively TRBD2 (6 bases). Looked up from germline, CDR1 is SGHVS and CDR2 is FNYEAQ. Trimming removed 5 bases at V and 2 bases at J, with 10 bases between. The CDR3 extends over 13 amino acids. CDR3 region: CASSHRGTYEQYF. CDR3 nucleotide sequence: TGTGCCAGCAGCCACCGCGGGACCTACGAGCAGTACTTC.

This clonotype was detected a few times. This chain links TRBV11-3 with TRBJ2-2; TRBD2 might be the D (5 bases). CDR1 and CDR2 (germline): SGHNT, YENEEA. The V end was cut by 4 bases, the J end by 7 bases, with 10 bases between. There are 13 residues in the CDR3. DNA of the CDR3: TGTGCCAGCAGCTACCAGGCGGGCGGGGAGCTGTTTTTT. Translating gives CASSYQAGGELFF.

This clonotype has just a few counts. V usage is TRBV19 and J usage is TRBJ1-1; unclear D gene. CDR1 is LNHDA and CDR2 is SQIVND in the germline V gene (reference sequence). V was cut by 8 bases and J by 3 bases, with 16 bases left in between. The CDR3 length is 14 residues. The CDR3 here is CASPKPPGYTEAFF. Written as DNA, the CDR3 is TGTGCCAGTCCGAAACCTCCGGGATACACTGAAGCTTTCTTT.

This chain connects TRBV12-3 or TRBV12-4 to TRBJ2-1; perhaps D is TRBD1 or TRBD2 (5 bases each). V was cut by 5 bases and J by 0 bases, with 26 bases left in between. The CDR3 spans 20 residues. The DNA of the CDR3 is TGTGCCAGCAGTCCGACCCTCGGGGCGGCCACCCTAGACTCCTACAATGAGCAGTTCTTC. This codes for CASSPTLGAATLDSYNEQFF.

The chain couples TRBV10-3 to TRBJ2-7; 8 bases line up with TRBD2. The CDR3 contains 14 residues. The germline V gene has CDR1 ENHRY and CDR2 SYGVKD. Trimming at V came to 6 bases and at J to 1 base, leaving 5 bases not matched to a gene. The DNA of the CDR3 is TGTGCCATCAGACCGGCGGGGGGTTCCTACGAGCAGTACTTC. Translation gives CAIRPAGGSYEQYF.

There are a few counts of this clonotype. This rearrangement joins TRBV12-3 or TRBV12-4 to TRBJ2-2, with D tentatively TRBD1 or TRBD2 (7 bases each). This CDR3 has 14 residues. The ends were cut back, 4 bases at V and 5 bases at J, with 11 bases in the middle. Here the CDR3 reads CASSSQGGTGELFF. DNA of the CDR3: TGTGCCAGCAGTTCTCAGGGGGGGACCGGGGAGCTGTTTTTT.

V gene TRBV11-2 combines with J gene TRBJ2-1, with 9 bases fitting TRBD1. The germline gives CDR1 SGHAT, CDR2 FQNNGV. With 4 bases clipped from V and 4 bases from J, the junction kept 5 bases outside the gene matches. The CDR3 length is 15 residues. CDR3 sequence reads: CASSSTGGTYNEQFF. The CDR3 DNA reads as TGTGCCAGCAGCTCGACAGGGGGTACTTACAATGAGCAGTTCTTC.

The CDR3 is CATGTPSSGNTIYF. In DNA form, the CDR3 reads TGTGCCACCGGGACTCCCTCCTCTGGAAACACCATATATTTT. The V call is TRBV10-3, the J call TRBJ1-3; possible D gene TRBD1, 5 bases. CDR1 and CDR2 (germline): ENHRY, SYGVKD. V lost 10 bases to trimming and J lost 0 bases, with 13 bases between them. The CDR3 contains 14 residues.

V gene TRBV5-5 combines with J gene TRBJ2-7, with D maybe TRBD1 (7 bases). The CDR3 covers 14 residues. Germline V lookup: CDR1 SGHKS, CDR2 YYEKEE (reference sequence). Trimming took 6 bases from V and 2 from J, leaving 15 bases between them. In nucleotides, the CDR3 is TGTGCCAGCACCTTACAGGGGACTCCCTACGAGCAGTACTTC. Its protein product is CASTLQGTPYEQYF.

This clonotype has ten or more counts. The J gene is TRBJ1-1, the V gene TRBV7-2; D call uncertain. The CDR3 is made up of 12 amino acids. V lost 3 bases to trimming and J lost 1 base, with 3 bases between them. The germline V gene has CDR1 SGHTA and CDR2 FQGNSA. CDR3 bases: TGTGCCAGCAGCTTCGGGAACACTGAAGCTTTCTTT. Encoded protein: CASSFGNTEAFF.

CDR3 nucleotide sequence: TGTGCCATCAGTGAGTGGACGCGGGAGGGCGCGAATACGCAGTATTTT. Its protein is CAISEWTREGANTQYF. The rearrangement joins TRBV10-3 to TRBJ2-3, with 9 bases aligning to TRBD2. V was pared by 1 base and J by 7 bases, with 9 bases of the junction left unmatched. Germline V gives CDR1 ENHRY, CDR2 SYGVKD. The CDR3 runs to 16 residues.

The chain combines TRBV7-2 with TRBJ2-2; D is unresolved. Looked up from germline, CDR1 is SGHTA and CDR2 is FQGNSA. V was clipped by 3 bases and J by 3 bases, with 11 bases between them. The CDR3 is made up of 15 amino acids. The CDR3 sequence is CASSFGRTYTGELFF. The CDR3 coding sequence is TGTGCCAGCAGCTTCGGCCGGACCTACACCGGGGAGCTGTTTTTT.

This sequence joins TRBV6-6 and TRBJ1-5, with 8 bases identical to TRBD1. CDR1 and CDR2 (germline): MNHNY, SVGAGI (reference sequence). The CDR3 loop spans 14 amino acids. The V and J ends lost 6 bases and 2 bases, in that order; junction bases with no gene match: 3. This chain's CDR3 is CASSQQGGNQPQHF. The CDR3 DNA follows: TGTGCCAGCAGCCAACAGGGGGGCAATCAGCCCCAGCATTTT.

This clonotype was counted a few times. The rearrangement links TRBV6-5 to TRBJ1-6; the D gene is possibly TRBD1 (5 bases). V was cut by 6 bases and J by 7 bases, with 16 bases left in between. The CDR3 runs to 15 residues. Per the germline V gene, CDR1 is MNHEY and CDR2 is SVGAGI. For the CDR3, the DNA is TGTGCCAGCAGCTCTGCCCGGGACGCGAATTCACCCCTCCACTTT. Its protein product is CASSSARDANSPLHF.

This clonotype was observed a handful of times. The V call is TRBV7-6, the J call TRBJ1-5; D unresolved. V was trimmed by 3 bases and J by 5 bases, leaving 11 bases between them. Germline CDR1 and CDR2: SGHVS and FNYEAQ. The CDR3 spans 14 residues. The CDR3 loop is CASSLTRGDQPQHF. CDR3 nucleotide sequence: TGTGCCAGCAGCTTGACGCGCGGCGATCAGCCCCAGCATTTT.

This clonotype was seen a few times. J is TRBJ2-7 and V is TRBV6-2 or TRBV6-3; 13 bases are shared with TRBD2. With V trimmed by 6 bases and J by 5 bases, 7 bases remained unmatched. The germline CDR1 and CDR2 sequences are MNHEY and SVGEGT. The CDR3 runs to 15 residues. The CDR3 region is CASSQGLAGVHEQYF. The CDR3 DNA reads TGTGCCAGCAGCCAAGGACTAGCGGGAGTCCACGAGCAGTACTTC.

This clonotype was seen more than once but under ten times. The chain carries TRBV5-1 and TRBJ1-2; D gene ambiguous. Germline V gives CDR1 SGHRS, CDR2 YFSETQ. Trimming cost V 4 bases and J 0 bases, with 10 bases left between them. This CDR3 is 14 amino acids long. CDR3 sequence: CASSPQPTNYGYTF. The CDR3 DNA is TGCGCCAGCAGCCCACAGCCCACTAACTATGGCTACACCTTC. The full variable domain, in which reference TRBV5-1 and TRBJ1-2 provide the parts outside the CDR3, is KAGVTQTPRYLIKTRGQQVTLSCSPISGHRSVSWYQQTPGQGLQFLFEYFSETQRNKGNFPGRFSGRQFSNSRSEMNVSTLELGDSALYLCASSPQPTNYGYTFGSGTRLTVV.

This clonotype was picked up many times. The gene calls are TRBV7-2 and TRBJ1-1; D is perhaps TRBD1 (5 bases). CDR1 and CDR2 from the germline V gene are SGHTA and FQGNSA. This CDR3 contains 12 residues. Between the trimmed V and J ends, which lost 5 bases and 4 bases, there was a span of 8 bases. The CDR3 DNA reads TGTGCCAGCAGCCTAAGGGGCACTGAAGCTTTCTTT. Protein: CASSLRGTEAFF.

The chain carries TRBV7-2 and TRBJ2-7; D is perhaps TRBD1 (5 bases). CDR1 and CDR2 (germline): SGHTA, FQGNSA. This CDR3 spans 14 amino acids. V lost 4 bases and J lost 1, with 11 bases in between. Here the CDR3 DNA reads TGTGCCAGCAGCTCCCCCCCAGGGTCCTACGAGCAGTACTTC. Translated, it gives CASSSPPGSYEQYF.

The V gene is TRBV27, the J gene TRBJ1-2, with unresolved D. Germline CDR1 is MNHEY and CDR2 is SMNVEV (reference sequence). Deletions cut 4 bases from V and 7 bases from J, with 16 bases between. There are 14 residues in the CDR3. The CDR3 is CASSSLGSPGGYTF. CDR3 bases: TGTGCCAGCAGTTCCTTAGGGTCGCCAGGTGGCTACACCTTC.

This chain uses TRBV7-2 with TRBJ2-6, with unresolved D. CDR3 length equals 15 residues. Germline V gives CDR1 SGHTA, CDR2 FQGNSA. Trimming removed 0 bases from V and 0 bases from J, with 3 bases in between. The CDR3 bases are TGTGCCAGCAGCTTAGCGGGCTCTGGGGCCAACGTCCTGACTTTC. Translating it yields CASSLAGSGANVLTF.